This TCR beta chain emerged from a study of blood T cell repertoires in COVID-19. The overall study: COVID-19 samples from acute and convalescent phases originated in the United States, Italy and Spain. Sources were T cells, B-cell-depleted T cells, or PBMCs; the material itself was cDNA or gDNA.

In the original processing: Amplification with reference gene primers provided the estimates of nucleated cell counts. The table came from immunoSEQ multiplex PCR; TCRdb's copy has only in-frame clones and leaves some out. Clone size and V and J calls were adopted from that table, with D and trimming inferred from the DNA. The sample has approximately 240,000 clones; around 82% are singletons. Germline trimming cut 6 bases from V and 5 bases from J; bases unmatched to any gene: 8. In germline, CDR1 is MNHEY, CDR2 SVGAGI. This CDR3 has 14 residues. V usage is TRBV6-5 and J usage is TRBJ2-7; 9 bases line up with TRBD2. The receptor was isolated from a woman aged 80 or older with active or convalescent COVID-19. The sequenced material came from peripheral blood. In DNA form, the CDR3 reads TGTGCCAGCAGAGAGGGACTAGCAAGCAACGAGCAGTACTTC. Its protein is CASREGLASNEQYF.